This T cell receptor (beta chain) was sequenced for a study of control samples from healthy donors and cancer patients. CDR1 and CDR2 from the germline V gene are SGHVS and FQNEAQ. V lost 5 bases, J lost 4 bases, and 17 bases lay in between. This CDR3 has 16 residues. The assay was immunoSEQ multiplex PCR, and TCRdb's table has in-frame clones only and misses some. The repertoire holds about 80,000 clones, with 85% to 90% as singletons. The source of this sequence is a man in his fifties in good health. V is TRBV7-8 and J is TRBJ2-2; D may be TRBD2 (6 bases). The sequencing sample was made of blood. The CDR3 coding sequence is TGTGCCAGCAGCCAACGGACTAATTTTGCCACCGGGGAGCTGTTTTTT. This sequence encodes CASSQRTNFATGELFF.